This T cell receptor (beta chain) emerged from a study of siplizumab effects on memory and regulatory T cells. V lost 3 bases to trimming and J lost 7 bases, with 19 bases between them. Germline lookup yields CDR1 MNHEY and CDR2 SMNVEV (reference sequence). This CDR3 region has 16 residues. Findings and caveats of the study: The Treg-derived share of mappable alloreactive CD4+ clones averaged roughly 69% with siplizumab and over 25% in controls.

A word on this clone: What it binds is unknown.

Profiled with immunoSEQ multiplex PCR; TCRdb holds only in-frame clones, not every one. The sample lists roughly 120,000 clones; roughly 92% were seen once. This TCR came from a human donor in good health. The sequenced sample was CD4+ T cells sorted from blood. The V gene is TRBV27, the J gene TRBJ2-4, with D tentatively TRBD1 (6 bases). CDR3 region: CASSFPNGQIRNIQYF. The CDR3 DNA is TGTGCCAGCAGTTTCCCTAATGGACAGATTAGGAACATTCAGTACTTC.